What follows describes a single T cell receptor (beta chain). In the authors' methods: Estimation of nucleated cell counts was performed using reference gene primer amplification. The data were produced by immunoSEQ multiplex PCR, yet TCRdb's version contains in-frame clones alone and is incomplete. That table furnishes V, J and clone size, whereas the DNA furnished D and trimming. This table has approximately 260,000 clones, over 80% appearing once. This record comes from a study of blood T cell repertoires in COVID-19. On the study more broadly: There were acute and convalescent COVID-19 samples, and they came from the United States, Italy and Spain. PBMCs, B-cell-depleted T cells, or T cells were the source of the cDNA or gDNA that made up the material.

The receptor comes from a man aged 55 to 70 who had recovered from COVID-19. The sequencing sample was made of peripheral blood.

CDR3: CATSDFGNTGELFF. The CDR3, as DNA: TGTGCCACCAGTGATTTCGGGAACACCGGGGAGCTGTTTTTT. V gene TRBV24-1 combines with J gene TRBJ2-2, with D unresolved. Germline loops: CDR1 KGHDR, CDR2 SFDVKD. The germline V and J ends were trimmed by 1 base and 1 base, with 3 bases remaining between them. The CDR3 has 14 residues.